This TCR beta chain is from a study of beta chain features in type 1 diabetes. Study conclusions and caveats: Lower insertion and higher deletion counts appeared at VDJ junctions in type 1 diabetes patients. In every one of the four CD4+ subsets, TCRB CDR3s were moderately but significantly shorter in Type 1 diabetes patients.

V lost 2 bases, J lost 6 bases, and 10 bases stayed unmatched. The CDR3 is 17 amino acids. Germline V CDR1 and CDR2: SEHNR, FQNEAQ (reference sequence). Investigators reverse transcribed all isolated RNA, so they sequenced expressed TCRB transcripts. Data came from immunoSEQ multiplex PCR; TCRdb stores just in-frame clones and leaves some out. The sample gives 120,000 to 150,000 clones, about 13% of which show up once; around 1.2% is in the top ten. Averaging around 120 mL, one heparinised blood draw came from each individual donor. This clone was seen a handful of times. No antigen is known for it. This chain uses TRBV7-9 with TRBJ2-3; 11 bases line up with TRBD2. Sequenced material: central memory CD4+ T cells from blood. The TCR was taken from a man between 18 and 29 years old with type 1 diabetes. The CDR3 nucleotides are TGTGCCAGCAGCTTAACTATGACTAGCGGGGAGGCGGATACGCAGTATTTT. This translates into CASSLTMTSGEADTQYF.